Below are 30 T cell receptor beta chains sequenced from a single sample in a study of T cells in Graves' hyperthyroidism and ophthalmopathy. The CDR3 regions of TCR beta were amplified from RNA transcripts. The TCR CDR3 was amplified in a first-round RT-PCR using the HTBI primer set. TCRdb analysed the multiplex PCR reads with MiXCR anew, one entry per CDR3 protein. The sample includes around 300,000 distinct CDR3 sequences, approximately 16% seen only once; the top ten take 30%. Sequenced sample: blood. These receptors came from a woman in her fifties or sixties with Graves' hyperthyroidism that later progressed to Graves' ophthalmopathy.

This clonotype was recorded only once. The V and J genes are TRBV4-1 and TRBJ2-1, with D uncertain. The ends were cut back, 6 bases at V and 4 bases at J, with 13 bases in the middle. CDR3 size: 14 residues. The germline V gene encodes CDR1 MGHRA and CDR2 YSYEKL. CDR3 DNA: TGCGCCAGCAGGGGCAGTTCAATTTACAATGAGCAGTTCTTC. It is translated as CASRGSSIYNEQFF.

The chain uses TRBV20-1 and TRBJ2-3; 9 bases map to TRBD2. CDR1 is DFQATT and CDR2 is SNEGSKA in the germline V gene (reference sequence). The CDR3 length is 15 residues. V shed 5 bases and J 4 bases; nucleotides not matched to a gene: 10. The CDR3 sequence: CSAPTSGYGPDTQYF. As DNA, the CDR3 is TGCAGTGCTCCAACTAGCGGGTACGGCCCAGATACGCAGTATTTT.

This clonotype was observed at least ten times. The chain combines TRBV28 with TRBJ2-7; D remains unclear. Germline CDR1 and CDR2: MDHEN and SYDVKM. The CDR3 covers 12 residues. V shed 4 bases and J shed 9 bases, with 13 bases lying between them. The CDR3 coding sequence is TGTGCCAGCAGTTCACAGCGACCTGGGCAGTACTTC. Its protein is CASSSQRPGQYF.

This clonotype has at least ten counts. Here the CDR3 DNA reads TGTGCCAGCAGCACACTCTGGCATGAGCAGTTCTTC. Amino acids: CASSTLWHEQFF. This chain uses TRBV7-9 with TRBJ2-1; no reliable D call. Per the germline V gene, CDR1 is SEHNR and CDR2 is FQNEAQ (reference sequence). There are 12 residues in the CDR3. The ends were cut back, 5 bases at V and 8 bases at J, with 10 bases in the middle.

With respect to this clonotype: This sequence may be a read error, since a much larger clone differs from it by one base. The chain is built from TRBV10-3 and TRBJ2-7; no definite D call. From germline, CDR1 is ENHRY and CDR2 SYGVKD. V lost 6 bases and J lost 6, with 18 bases in between. The length of the CDR3 is 14 residues. CDR3: CAISSTTEGGEQYF. CDR3 DNA sequence: TGTGCCATCAGCTCAACTACCGAAGGTGGCGAGCAGTACTTC.

This clonotype was recorded at least ten times. The chain uses TRBV30 and TRBJ2-3; D remains ambiguous. The CDR3 covers 14 residues. In germline, CDR1 is GTSNPN, CDR2 SVGIG (reference sequence). The ends were cut back, 1 base at V and 6 bases at J, with 14 bases in the middle. CDR3 DNA sequence: TGTGCCTGGAGTGAAGGAGCCCGAGAGGATACGCAGTATTTT. Its translation is CAWSEGAREDTQYF.

This clonotype has ten or more counts. V usage is TRBV15 and J usage is TRBJ1-5, with D perhaps matching TRBD1 (5 bases). The CDR3 spans 16 residues. From germline, CDR1 is LNHNV and CDR2 YYDKDF (reference sequence). V dropped 0 bases and J dropped 6 bases, with 15 bases sitting between them. CDR3 region: CATSRDRAGSAQPQHF. CDR3 nucleotide sequence: TGTGCCACCAGCAGAGATAGGGCAGGGAGCGCTCAGCCCCAGCATTTT.

Ten or more counts support this clonotype. The chain carries TRBV6-1 and TRBJ1-1; a possible D gene is TRBD1 (5 bases). The V end was cut by 6 bases, the J end by 0 bases, with 17 bases between. Germline values: CDR1 MNHNS, CDR2 SASEGT. This CDR3 region has 16 residues. DNA of the CDR3: TGTGCCAGCAGCAAACCAGGGTCAGCCATGAACACTGAAGCTTTCTTT. Translation gives CASSKPGSAMNTEAFF.

The chain combines TRBV5-5 with TRBJ2-3; a weak D match, TRBD1 (6 bases). Germline V gene sequence: CDR1 SGHKS, CDR2 YYEKEE (reference sequence). V was clipped by 5 bases and J by 0 bases, with 13 bases between them. The CDR3 runs 15 residues. The CDR3 loop is CASSQQGRSTDTQYF. CDR3 DNA: TGTGCCAGCAGTCAACAGGGTAGGAGCACAGATACGCAGTATTTT.

This clonotype was detected only a few times. This chain joins TRBV28 and TRBJ1-2; possible D gene TRBD1, 5 bases. Germline loops: CDR1 MDHEN, CDR2 SYDVKM. V lost 5 bases to trimming and J lost 5 bases, with 12 bases between them. The CDR3 contains 13 residues. The CDR3 reads CASSLGVIYGYTF. CDR3 nucleotide sequence: TGTGCCAGCAGTCTGGGGGTTATTTATGGCTACACCTTC.

This clonotype was recorded at least ten times. The rearrangement uses TRBV28 and TRBJ2-5; D might be TRBD1 or TRBD2, each matching 5 bases. Trimming took off 6 bases at V and 2 bases at J, with 13 bases between the two ends. Germline assignment: CDR1 MDHEN and CDR2 SYDVKM. The CDR3 has 14 amino acids. CDR3 residues: CASSPPGRQETQYF. Here the CDR3 DNA reads TGTGCCAGCAGCCCCCCGGGACGGCAAGAGACCCAGTACTTC.

This clonotype was counted many times. This sequence joins TRBV20-1 and TRBJ1-1; no clear D. V was shortened by 3 bases and J by 0 bases, with 11 bases between the two germline ends. Germline lookup yields CDR1 DFQATT and CDR2 SNEGSKA (reference sequence). This CDR3 contains 14 residues. DNA of the CDR3: TGCAGTGCTAGCGGCAGCATTATGAACACTGAAGCTTTCTTT. Protein sequence: CSASGSIMNTEAFF.

At least ten counts were recorded for this clonotype. The CDR3 coding sequence is TGTGCCAGCTCACCTACGACCGGAGGAGAGACCCAGTACTTC. It codes for CASSPTTGGETQYF. The genes are TRBV18 and TRBJ2-5; possible D gene TRBD2, 5 bases. The CDR3 runs to 14 residues. The germline V and J ends were trimmed by 3 bases and 4 bases, with 12 bases remaining between them. Germline values: CDR1 KGHSH, CDR2 LQKENI.

This clonotype was recorded at least ten times. The chain is built from TRBV27 and TRBJ2-5; D call uncertain. Germline CDR1 is MNHEY and CDR2 is SMNVEV (reference sequence). This CDR3 has 13 amino acids. V lost 6 bases, J lost 4 bases, and 12 bases lay in between. CDR3 residues: CASRALRRETQYF. The CDR3 DNA follows: TGTGCCAGCAGAGCTCTGAGGCGAGAGACCCAGTACTTC.

This clonotype occurred many times. V gene TRBV5-5 combines with J gene TRBJ1-2; 9 positions match TRBD1. CDR1 SGHKS and CDR2 YYEKEE come from the germline V gene (reference sequence). The CDR3 contains 19 residues. With 4 bases clipped from V and 4 bases from J, the junction kept 20 bases outside the gene matches. This CDR3 reads CASSPLPGQGLLDGYGYTF. The CDR3 DNA sequence: TGTGCCAGCAGCCCCCTGCCGGGACAGGGTCTCCTTGATGGCTATGGCTACACCTTC. Supplemented by reference TRBV5-5 and TRBJ1-2, the full variable domain reads DAGVTQSPTHLIKTRGQQVTLRCSPISGHKSVSWYQQVLGQGPQFIFQYYEKEERGRGNFPDRFSARQFPNYSSELNVNALLLGDSALYLCASSPLPGQGLLDGYGYTFGSGTRLTVV.

This clonotype was seen only a few times. The rearrangement uses TRBV6-1 and TRBJ1-3, with D unclear. Germline loops: CDR1 MNHNS, CDR2 SASEGT. This CDR3 has 15 residues. The V and J ends lost 3 bases and 0 bases respectively, with 9 bases between them. The CDR3 DNA sequence: TGTGCCAGCAGTGATCGGGCCGCCTCTGGAAACACCATATATTTT. As protein: CASSDRAASGNTIYF.

The chain is built from TRBV20-1 and TRBJ2-2, with unresolved D. This CDR3 comprises 16 residues. With 0 bases removed from V and 3 bases from J, the gap between germline ends came to 14 bases. The germline CDR1 and CDR2 sequences are DFQATT and SNEGSKA (reference sequence). CDR3 sequence: CSAREGTAVYTGELFF. CDR3 bases: TGCAGTGCTAGAGAAGGAACGGCAGTCTACACCGGGGAGCTGTTTTTT.

The chain employs TRBV24-1 and TRBJ2-1; TRBD2 aligns across 11 bases. Per germline, CDR1 KGHDR and CDR2 SFDVKD. The CDR3 consists of 18 residues. The ends lost 0 bases at V and 1 base at J; junction bases unmatched: 4. CDR3 sequence: CATSDLGPSGGSYNEQFF. The CDR3 DNA reads as TGTGCCACCAGTGATTTGGGGCCTAGCGGGGGGTCCTACAATGAGCAGTTCTTC.

This clonotype was counted many times. V is TRBV28 and J is TRBJ2-5; TRBD1 agrees at 9 bases. Germline values: CDR1 MDHEN, CDR2 SYDVKM. The CDR3 has 14 amino acids. The junction had 12 bases not matched to a gene; V was cut back by 3 bases and J by 13 bases. The CDR3 spells CASSFGDRGNRGYF. CDR3 DNA sequence: TGTGCCAGCAGTTTCGGCGACAGGGGGAATCGAGGGTACTTC.

This clonotype was found a few times. The genes are TRBV9 and TRBJ1-2; 10 positions match TRBD1. With V trimmed by 1 base and J by 3 bases, 3 bases remained unmatched. The CDR3 runs to 15 residues. Germline CDR1 SGDLS, CDR2 YYNGEE. Here the CDR3 reads CASSVRDRGDYGYTF. The CDR3 nucleotides read TGTGCCAGCAGCGTACGGGACAGGGGCGACTATGGCTACACCTTC.

In this sample, this clonotype turned up many times. The chain joins TRBV20-1 to TRBJ2-2; 7 bases fit TRBD1. Trimming removed 0 bases from V and 6 bases from J; junction bases left unmatched: 4. Germline assignment: CDR1 DFQATT and CDR2 SNEGSKA (reference sequence). CDR3 size: 14 residues. DNA of the CDR3: TGCAGTGCTAGAGACAACAGGGGCCCCGGGGAGCTGTTTTTT. Translation: CSARDNRGPGELFF.

This clonotype has at least ten counts. The chain uses TRBV20-1 and TRBJ2-1, with TRBD2 matching over 8 bases. The junction had 6 bases not matched to a gene; V was cut back by 1 base and J by 1 base. Germline CDR1 DFQATT, CDR2 SNEGSKA (reference sequence). This CDR3 region has 16 residues. The CDR3 loop is CSARVSGGRSYNEQFF. For the CDR3, the DNA is TGCAGTGCTAGAGTGTCGGGCGGGAGGTCCTACAATGAGCAGTTCTTC.

This clonotype was seen ten or more times. The J gene is TRBJ2-7, the V gene TRBV13; D may be TRBD2 (6 bases). V was trimmed by 1 base and J by 5 bases, leaving 12 bases between them. CDR3 length: 14 residues. Germline V gene sequence: CDR1 PRHDT, CDR2 FYEKMQ (reference sequence). The CDR3 loop is CASSLEGLFNEQYF. CDR3 DNA: TGTGCCAGCAGCTTAGAAGGACTATTTAACGAGCAGTACTTC.

This clonotype was observed a few times. The V and J genes are TRBV24-1 and TRBJ2-4; 7 bases agree with TRBD1. CDR3 size: 16 residues. With V trimmed by 4 bases and J by 0 bases, 5 bases remained unmatched. Germline lookup yields CDR1 KGHDR and CDR2 SFDVKD. The CDR3 sequence: CATSESGTAAKNIQYF. The CDR3 coding sequence is TGTGCCACCAGTGAGTCCGGGACAGCAGCCAAAAACATTCAGTACTTC.

This clonotype was seen many times. The chain joins TRBV7-9 to TRBJ2-6; D is uncertain. The CDR3 spans 15 residues. V shed 7 bases and J shed 0 bases, with 10 bases lying between them. Germline CDR1 and CDR2: SEHNR and FQNEAQ (reference sequence). The CDR3 coding sequence is TGTGCCAGCATCTTGTTCCCCTCTGGGGCCAACGTCCTGACTTTC. It codes for CASILFPSGANVLTF.

Many counts were recorded for this clonotype. The chain is built from TRBV7-3 and TRBJ2-1; 10 nucleotides match TRBD2. Trimming at V came to 6 bases and at J to 6 bases, leaving 5 bases not matched to a gene. The CDR3 has 14 residues. CDR1 is SGHTA, CDR2 FQGTGA, per germline. The CDR3 here is CASRSSGSSNEQFF. In DNA form, the CDR3 reads TGTGCCAGCAGGTCTAGCGGGAGTAGCAATGAGCAGTTCTTC.

There are many counts of this clonotype. The V and J genes are TRBV28 and TRBJ1-4, with D perhaps TRBD1 (5 bases). CDR3 length equals 12 residues. V lost 8 bases and J lost 8, with 12 bases in between. CDR1 and CDR2 (germline): MDHEN, SYDVKM. This CDR3 is CASGGQGEKLFF. The CDR3 DNA follows: TGTGCCAGCGGTGGGCAGGGAGAAAAACTGTTTTTT.

This clonotype was counted at least ten times. The V gene is TRBV3-1, the J gene TRBJ2-7; D may match TRBD1 or TRBD2 (7 bases each). V was pared by 6 bases and J by 3 bases, with 18 bases between. Germline V gene sequence: CDR1 LGHDT, CDR2 YNNKEL (reference sequence). The CDR3 spans 15 residues. For the CDR3, the DNA is TGTGCCAGCAGTCACCGCAGGGGGGACTACTACGAGCAGTACTTC. Its translation: CASSHRRGDYYEQYF.

The sample holds many counts of this clonotype. This rearrangement joins TRBV28 to TRBJ1-6; TRBD1 aligns across 8 bases. With 4 bases clipped from V and 19 bases from J, the junction kept 24 bases outside the gene matches. The CDR3 contains 17 residues. Germline V lookup: CDR1 MDHEN, CDR2 SYDVKM. CDR3 residues: CASSSSVYQGALSLRHF. The CDR3 DNA reads as TGTGCCAGCAGTTCCTCCGTTTACCAGGGGGCCCTCTCACTACGGCACTTT. Filled out from reference TRBV28 and TRBJ1-6, the complete variable domain reads DVKVTQSSRYLVKRTGEKVFLECVQDMDHENMFWYRQDPGLGLRLIYFSYDVKMKEKGDIPEGYSVSREKKERFSLILESASTNQTSMYLCASSSSVYQGALSLRHFGNGTRLTVT.

This clonotype occurred many times. The chain links TRBV6-1 to TRBJ1-2; D perhaps matches TRBD1 (5 bases). V shed 6 bases and J shed 8 bases, with 13 bases lying between them. This CDR3 contains 12 residues. CDR1 and CDR2 (germline): MNHNS, SASEGT. The DNA for the CDR3 is TGTGCCAGCAGCGAGGGGTGGCGCGGCTACACCTTC. This gives the protein CASSEGWRGYTF.